What follows are 16 T cell receptor beta chains derived from one specimen sequenced in a study of shared clonotypes between healthy human individuals. The naive CD8 fraction comprised CD45RO-negative cells positively selected for CCR7 and excluded terminally differentiated effector memory CD45RA+ cells. Method: immunoSEQ multiplex PCR; TCRdb's copy keeps in-frame clones and lacks some. The repertoire has hundreds of thousands of clones, around 96% of them found once; the top ten carry less than 0.25%. The sequencing input was naive CD8+ T cells sorted from blood. All receptors derive from a man aged 25-40 years in good health.

The V and J genes are TRBV7-9 and TRBJ2-7; the D is unclear. The V end was cut by 7 bases, the J end by 1 base, with 11 bases between. Germline V gene lookup returns CDR1 SEHNR and CDR2 FQNEAQ (reference sequence). This CDR3 has 13 amino acids. The CDR3 region has the DNA TGTGCCAGCACCAAGATTGTATCCTACGAGCAGTACTTC. It translates to CASTKIVSYEQYF.

The rearrangement joins TRBV5-1 to TRBJ1-5; 10 bases map to TRBD1. V was pared by 4 bases and J by 5 bases, with 6 bases of the junction left unmatched. The CDR3 contains 15 residues. CDR1 and CDR2 (germline): SGHRS, YFSETQ. The CDR3 spells CASSPGTGDHQPQHF. CDR3 coding DNA: TGCGCCAGCAGCCCAGGGACAGGGGACCATCAGCCCCAGCATTTT.

In the case of this clone: Different DNA sequences within this sample yield the same CDR3. V gene TRBV27 combines with J gene TRBJ2-7; the match to TRBD1 covers 8 bases. The CDR3 has 14 amino acids. J gave up 4 bases and V 5 bases, and 7 bases lay outside the gene matches. The germline CDR1 and CDR2 sequences are MNHEY and SMNVEV (reference sequence). The chain's CDR3 is CASSLDRGRYEQYF. In DNA, the CDR3 is TGTGCCAGCAGTCTCGACAGGGGCAGGTACGAGCAGTACTTC.

The rearrangement links TRBV29-1 to TRBJ1-3; 8 bases match TRBD1. The V and J ends lost 7 bases and 4 bases, in that order; junction bases with no gene match: 21. The CDR3 consists of 18 residues. CDR1 SQVTM and CDR2 ANQGSEA come from the germline V gene. For the CDR3, the DNA is TGCAGCGGTTACTTACAGGGGGATTCCCCTCTTCTGGGAAACACCATATATTTT. Residues: CSGYLQGDSPLLGNTIYF.

This chain joins TRBV5-1 and TRBJ1-1; TRBD1 is a possible D gene (5 bases). From germline, CDR1 is SGHRS and CDR2 YFSETQ. The V and J ends lost 0 bases and 0 bases respectively, with 12 bases between them. The CDR3 loop spans 16 amino acids. CDR3 sequence reads: CASSLGDGNMNTEAFF. CDR3 sequence (DNA): TGCGCCAGCAGCTTGGGGGACGGAAACATGAACACTGAAGCTTTCTTT.

Only one count was recorded for this clone. The genes are TRBV27 and TRBJ2-7; TRBD2 aligns across 12 bases. Trimming cost V 7 bases and J 3 bases; bases outside gene matches: 7. The length of the CDR3 is 15 residues. Germline lookup yields CDR1 MNHEY and CDR2 SMNVEV (reference sequence). The CDR3 is CASKTSGSLLYEQYF. In DNA, the CDR3 is TGTGCCAGCAAGACTAGCGGGAGTCTACTCTACGAGCAGTACTTC.

The CDR3 reads CASSLVQSSGNEQYF. CDR3 DNA sequence: TGTGCCAGCAGCTTAGTACAGTCCTCTGGGAACGAGCAGTACTTC. The chain links TRBV7-8 to TRBJ2-7; D unclear. The CDR3 runs 15 residues. V shed 1 base and J shed 5 bases, with 15 bases lying between them. Germline lookup yields CDR1 SGHVS and CDR2 FQNEAQ.

V is TRBV5-5 and J is TRBJ2-7, with a possible D match to TRBD2 (5 bases). Germline lookup yields CDR1 SGHKS and CDR2 YYEKEE (reference sequence). This CDR3 contains 15 residues. V was shortened by 2 bases and J by 0 bases, with 12 bases between the two germline ends. DNA for the CDR3: TGTGCCAGCAGCTTTCGGGGTCCGGGCTCCTACGAGCAGTACTTC. Amino acid sequence: CASSFRGPGSYEQYF.

Points on this clone: The same CDR3 arises from other DNA sequences in this sample as well. This sequence joins TRBV9 and TRBJ2-4; unclear D gene. CDR1 is SGDLS, CDR2 YYNGEE, per germline. The V end lost 7 bases, the J end lost 1 base, and 3 bases lay between the germline ends. The CDR3 is 11 residues long. CDR3 sequence: CASGAKNIQYF. The CDR3 coding sequence is TGTGCCAGCGGTGCCAAAAACATTCAGTACTTC.

The rearrangement links TRBV14 to TRBJ1-1; D call uncertain. CDR3 length: 14 residues. Germline CDR1 SGHDN, CDR2 FVKESK. V was clipped by 1 base and J by 11 bases, with 17 bases between them. Written as DNA, the CDR3 is TGTGCCAGCAGCCAAGCTGACTCCGAGTGGGCGGCTTTCTTT. Translating gives CASSQADSEWAAFF.

This chain links TRBV5-1 with TRBJ2-2; 11 bases are a match to TRBD2. CDR3 length: 17 amino acids. From germline, CDR1 is SGHRS and CDR2 YFSETQ. Trimming at V came to 4 bases and at J to 1 base, leaving 6 bases not matched to a gene. The CDR3 DNA reads as TGCGCCAGCAGCAAGTATGGACTAGCGGGGAACACCGGGGAGCTGTTTTTT. Its translation is CASSKYGLAGNTGELFF.

DNA for the CDR3: TGTGCCAGTAGTATAAGGACAGCTCTATACAATGAGCAGTTCTTC. This translates into CASSIRTALYNEQFF. This chain connects TRBV19 to TRBJ2-1, with D possibly being TRBD1 (6 bases). Germline V CDR1 and CDR2: LNHDA, SQIVND (reference sequence). With 2 bases removed from V and 4 bases from J, the gap between germline ends came to 12 bases. The CDR3 is made up of 15 amino acids.

The V call is TRBV11-2, the J call TRBJ2-7; TRBD1 might be the D (5 bases). Germline CDR1 SGHAT, CDR2 FQNNGV. V was cut by 8 bases and J by 5 bases, with 13 bases left in between. The CDR3 runs 12 residues. CDR3 residues: CASPAGSNEQYF. The CDR3 region has the DNA TGTGCCAGCCCCGCAGGGTCCAACGAGCAGTACTTC. Combining the CDR3 with reference TRBV11-2 and TRBJ2-7 gives the whole variable domain EAGVAQSPRYKIIEKRQSVAFWCNPISGHATLYWYQQILGQGPKLLIQFQNNGVVDDSQLPKDRFSAERLKGVDSTLKIQPAKLEDSAVYLCASPAGSNEQYFGPGTRLTVT.

The J gene is TRBJ2-7, the V gene TRBV4-1; the D is unclear. From germline, CDR1 is MGHRA and CDR2 YSYEKL. This CDR3 contains 16 residues. V was pared by 1 base and J by 5 bases, with 18 bases between. The CDR3 spells CASSQGLGLMVDEQYF. As DNA, the CDR3 is TGCGCCAGCAGCCAAGGTCTGGGATTAATGGTGGACGAGCAGTACTTC.

About this clone itself: The sample contains more than one DNA sequence encoding this CDR3. The chain uses TRBV7-9 and TRBJ1-4; D is uncertain. Germline V gene lookup returns CDR1 SEHNR and CDR2 FQNEAQ (reference sequence). The CDR3 contains 15 residues. V lost 1 base to trimming and J lost 2 bases, with 8 bases between them. The CDR3 region has the DNA TGTGCCAGCAGCTTAGGGACGGCTACTAATGAAAAACTGTTTTTT. This sequence encodes CASSLGTATNEKLFF.

V gene TRBV29-1 combines with J gene TRBJ2-3; no clear D gene. CDR1 and CDR2 from the germline V gene are SQVTM and ANQGSEA. The V end was cut by 0 bases, the J end by 0 bases, with 13 bases between. This CDR3 contains 16 residues. The DNA for the CDR3 is TGCAGCGTTGAAGATAGGGCACGAGATAGCACAGATACGCAGTATTTT. Amino acids: CSVEDRARDSTDTQYF.